Reported below is one T cell receptor beta chain. Original data processing: Using reference gene primer amplification, nucleated cell counts were estimated. Measured with immunoSEQ multiplex PCR; TCRdb has only the in-frame clones, and not every one. Clonal size and the V and J genes are those of that table, whereas D and trimming came from the DNA. Altogether about 180,000 clones are present, approximately 90% being singletons, with the ten largest covering 1.5% to 2%. With 4 bases removed from V and 8 bases from J, the gap between germline ends came to 16 bases. CDR1 and CDR2 from the germline V gene are KGHDR and SFDVKD. CDR3 length: 14 amino acids. The sample belongs to a study of blood T cell repertoires in COVID-19. Overall study context: Acute-phase and convalescent COVID-19 samples originated in the United States, Italy and Spain. Sources were T cells, B-cell-depleted T cells, or PBMCs; the material itself was cDNA or gDNA.

This chain uses TRBV24-1 with TRBJ1-2, with D possibly matching TRBD1 (5 bases). The clonotype was recovered from a woman in her forties or fifties with acute or convalescent COVID-19. Input material: peripheral blood. CDR3 amino acids: CATSDANKGYGYTF. DNA of the CDR3: TGTGCCACCAGTGACGCTAACAAGGGGTACGGCTACACCTTC.